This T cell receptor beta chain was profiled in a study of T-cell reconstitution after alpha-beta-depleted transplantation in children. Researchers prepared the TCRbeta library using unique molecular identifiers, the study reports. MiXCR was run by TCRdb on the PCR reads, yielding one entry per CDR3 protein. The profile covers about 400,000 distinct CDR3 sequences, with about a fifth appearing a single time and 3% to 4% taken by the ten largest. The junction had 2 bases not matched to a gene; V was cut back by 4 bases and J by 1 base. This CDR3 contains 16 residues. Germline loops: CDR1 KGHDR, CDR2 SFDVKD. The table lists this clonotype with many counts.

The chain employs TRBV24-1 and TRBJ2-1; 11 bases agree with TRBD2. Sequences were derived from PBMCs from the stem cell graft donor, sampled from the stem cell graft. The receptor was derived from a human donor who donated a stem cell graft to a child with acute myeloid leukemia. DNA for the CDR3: TGTGCCACCAGTGAGTTAGCGGGAGGGTCCTACAATGAGCAGTTCTTC. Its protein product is CATSELAGGSYNEQFF.